This TCR beta chain was sequenced during a study of T cell repertoires in cytomegalovirus infection. Germline CDR1 reads GTSNPN; CDR2 reads SVGIG (reference sequence). CDR3 length: 16 residues. V lost 2 bases to trimming and J lost 5 bases; unmatched junction nucleotides: 12. TCRdb called the reads again in MiXCR, with one record for every CDR3 protein. The sample contains around 530,000 distinct CDR3 sequences, more than 20% of which appear only once. This rearrangement joins TRBV30 to TRBJ1-1; 9 bases match TRBD1. The specimen was PBMCs. The clonotype was recovered from a human donor in good health (CMV status not recorded). Some clones in this sample may be carry-over from other donors' samples. The CDR3 nucleotides read TGTGCCTGGAGTCCGGCCACCGGACAGGGGCGAACTGAAGCTTTCTTT. Residues: CAWSPATGQGRTEAFF.